This T cell receptor (beta chain) came from a study of long-term antiretroviral therapy in people with HIV. General study findings and limits: Versus controls, repertoires in people with HIV had narrower CDR3 length ranges. The study found that diversity rose after ART but stayed below transplant donor controls.

Sequencing relied on immunoSEQ assay v3.0, run at survey level. Some clones are missing from TCRdb's copy, which holds only in-frame ones; the method was immunoSEQ multiplex PCR. The repertoire holds 23,000 or so clones, with 84% as singletons. This clone has just one count. Its antigen is currently unknown. Trimming took off 0 bases at V and 3 bases at J, with 8 bases between the two ends. The CDR3 totals 14 residues. The germline gives CDR1 GTSNPN, CDR2 SVGIG (reference sequence). Sampling of each donor yielded at least one pre-ART PBMC sample and at least two post-ART PBMC samples. The receptor's source is a man younger than 30 with HIV. The chain uses TRBV30 and TRBJ1-4, with D possibly being TRBD1 (6 bases). The sequencing used unsorted PBMCs, collected 0.1 years before starting antiretroviral therapy. The CDR3 DNA is TGTGCCTGGAGTGTAGGGGGGTCTAATGAAAAACTGTTTTTT. This translates into CAWSVGGSNEKLFF.